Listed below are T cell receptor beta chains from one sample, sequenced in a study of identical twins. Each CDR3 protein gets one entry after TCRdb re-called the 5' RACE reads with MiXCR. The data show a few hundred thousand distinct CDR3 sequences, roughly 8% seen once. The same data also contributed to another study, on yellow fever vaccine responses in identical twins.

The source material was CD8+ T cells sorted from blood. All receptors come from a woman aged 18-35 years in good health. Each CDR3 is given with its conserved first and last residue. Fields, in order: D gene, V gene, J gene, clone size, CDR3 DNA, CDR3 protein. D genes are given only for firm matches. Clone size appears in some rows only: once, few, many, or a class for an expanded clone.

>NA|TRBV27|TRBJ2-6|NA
TGTGCCAGCACCGGGGCCTATTCTGGGGCCAACGTCCTGACTTTC
CASTGAYSGANVLTF
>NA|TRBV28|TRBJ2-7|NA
TGTGCCAGCAGCGCTCGGGACGGCCCCTACGAGCAGTACTTC
CASSARDGPYEQYF
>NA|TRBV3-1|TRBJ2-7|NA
TGTGCCAGCAGCCCTACCGGGCAGGGTCCCCACGAGCAGTACTTC
CASSPTGQGPHEQYF
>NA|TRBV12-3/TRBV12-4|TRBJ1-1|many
TGTGCCAGCAGGAGCTCACAGGGTACTGAAGCTTTCTTT
CASRSSQGTEAFF
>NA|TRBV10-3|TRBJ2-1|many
TGTGCCATCAGTAGCTCGAGCTCCTACAATGAGCAGTTCTTC
CAISSSSSYNEQFF
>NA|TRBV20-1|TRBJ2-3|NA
TGCTGTGCTAGGGACCGGGACCCGGTCTTAGTGGTGTCATCAGATACGCAGTATTTT
CCARDRDPVLVVSSDTQYF
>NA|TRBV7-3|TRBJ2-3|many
TGTGCCAGCAGCTTAACGGGGGTGCCGCCGGCAGATACGCAGTATTTT
CASSLTGVPPADTQYF
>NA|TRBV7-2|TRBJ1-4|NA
TGTGCCAGCAGCTTATATCGCGCAACTAATGAAAAACTGTTTTTT
CASSLYRATNEKLFF
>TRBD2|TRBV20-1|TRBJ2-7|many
TGCAGTGCCCGGGGACTAGCGGGGGACTCCTACGAGCAGTACTTC
CSARGLAGDSYEQYF
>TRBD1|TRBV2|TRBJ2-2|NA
TGTGCCAGCAGTCTCTCCCCCGGGACAGTTAACACCGGGGAGCTGTTTTTT
CASSLSPGTVNTGELFF
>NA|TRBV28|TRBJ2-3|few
TGTGCCAGCAGTTTATTAGGAGGTGGAGATACGCAGTATTTT
CASSLLGGGDTQYF
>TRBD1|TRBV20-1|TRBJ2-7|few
TGCAGTGCTAGAGAAGGGGACAGCCTACCCCCCTACGAGCAGTACTTC
CSAREGDSLPPYEQYF
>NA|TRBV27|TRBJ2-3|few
TGTGCCAGCAGAGAGGGAGGCACCCCTAGCACAGATACGCAGTATTTT
CASREGGTPSTDTQYF
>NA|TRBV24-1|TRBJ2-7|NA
TGTGCCACCAGTCCGACGGCAGCCTACGAGCAGTACTTC
CATSPTAAYEQYF
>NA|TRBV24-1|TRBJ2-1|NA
TGTGCCACCAGTGATTTGGCAGGGGCAGCTTACAATGAGCAGTTCTTC
CATSDLAGAAYNEQFF
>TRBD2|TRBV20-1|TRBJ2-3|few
TGCAGTGCTGTGGGGATCCGGGGAGCGGGAGCAGTAGATACGCAGTATTTT
CSAVGIRGAGAVDTQYF
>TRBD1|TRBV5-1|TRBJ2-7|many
TGCGCCAGCAGCTTGGTGGACGGGACAGTGGATTCCTACGAGCAGTACTTC
CASSLVDGTVDSYEQYF
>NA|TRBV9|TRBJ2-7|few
TGTGCCAGCGCCAGGGGTGAAGCCTACGAGCAGTACTTC
CASARGEAYEQYF
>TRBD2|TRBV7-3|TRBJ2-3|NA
TGTGCCAGCAGCTTAATGAGCGGGGGGTGGGCAGATACGCAGTATTTT
CASSLMSGGWADTQYF
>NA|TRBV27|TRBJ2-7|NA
TGTGCCAGCAGTCCTGTAGCTACCAACTACGAGCAGTACTTC
CASSPVATNYEQYF
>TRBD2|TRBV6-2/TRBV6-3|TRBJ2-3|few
TGTGCCAGCAGGGACTCTAGCGGGAGAACAGATACGCAGTATTTT
CASRDSSGRTDTQYF
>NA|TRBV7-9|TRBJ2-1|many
TGTGCCAGCAGCTTACCCCCAGCGGTGAGCTCCTACAATGAGCAGTTCTTC
CASSLPPAVSSYNEQFF
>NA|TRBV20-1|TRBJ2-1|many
TGCAGTGCTAGAGATATTGCTTTCTCCTACAATGAGCAGTTCTTC
CSARDIAFSYNEQFF
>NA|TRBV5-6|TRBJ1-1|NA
TGTGCCAGCAGCTTGGCCCCATACACTGAAGCTTTCTTT
CASSLAPYTEAFF
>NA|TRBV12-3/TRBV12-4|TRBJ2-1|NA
TGTGCCAGCAGACCTCCTGTCTCCTACAATGAGCAGTTCTTC
CASRPPVSYNEQFF
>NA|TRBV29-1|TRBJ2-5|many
TGCAGCGCTTTAAGGACATATACTTCACAAGAGACCCAGTACTTC
CSALRTYTSQETQYF
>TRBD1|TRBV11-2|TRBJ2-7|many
TGTGCCAGCAGCTTAGCCCCGGACAGGAGCGAGCAGTACTTC
CASSLAPDRSEQYF
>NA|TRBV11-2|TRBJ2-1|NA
TGTGCCAGCAGCTCCGAACAGCCCGAATTTTACAATGAGCAGTTCTTC
CASSSEQPEFYNEQFF
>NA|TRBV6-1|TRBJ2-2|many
TGTGCCAGCAGTGAAGCCCCGGAGAACACCGGGGAGCTGTTTTTT
CASSEAPENTGELFF